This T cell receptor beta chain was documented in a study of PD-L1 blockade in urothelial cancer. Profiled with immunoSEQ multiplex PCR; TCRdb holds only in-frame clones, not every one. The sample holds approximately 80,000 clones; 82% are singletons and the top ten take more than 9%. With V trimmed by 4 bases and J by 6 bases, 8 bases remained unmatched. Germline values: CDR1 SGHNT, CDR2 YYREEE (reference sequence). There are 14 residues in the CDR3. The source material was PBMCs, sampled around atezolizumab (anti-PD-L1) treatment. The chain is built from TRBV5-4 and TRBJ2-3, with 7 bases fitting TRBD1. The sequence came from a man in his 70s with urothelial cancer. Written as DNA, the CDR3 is TGTGCCAGCAGCCCGGGACAGACGGGCGATACGCAGTATTTT. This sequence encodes CASSPGQTGDTQYF.